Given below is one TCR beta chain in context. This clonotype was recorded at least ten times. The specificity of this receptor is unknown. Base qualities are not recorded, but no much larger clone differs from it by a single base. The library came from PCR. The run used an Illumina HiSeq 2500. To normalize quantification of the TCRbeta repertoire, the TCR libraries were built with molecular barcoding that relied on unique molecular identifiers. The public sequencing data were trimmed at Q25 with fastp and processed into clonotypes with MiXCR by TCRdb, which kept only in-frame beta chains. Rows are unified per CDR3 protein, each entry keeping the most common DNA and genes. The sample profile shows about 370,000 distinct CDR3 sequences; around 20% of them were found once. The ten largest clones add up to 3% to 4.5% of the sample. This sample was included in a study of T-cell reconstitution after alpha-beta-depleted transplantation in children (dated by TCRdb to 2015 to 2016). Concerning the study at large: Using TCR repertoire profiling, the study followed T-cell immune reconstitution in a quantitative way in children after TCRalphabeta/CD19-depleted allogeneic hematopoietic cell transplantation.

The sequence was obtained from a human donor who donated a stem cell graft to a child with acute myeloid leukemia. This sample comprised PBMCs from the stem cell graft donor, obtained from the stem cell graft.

The CDR3 corresponds to CATSDSTPGQGIYGYTF. The nucleotide sequence reads as follows: TGTGCCACCAGTGATTCAACACCGGGACAGGGGATCTATGGCTACACCTTC. The sequence links TRBV24-1 to TRBJ1-2; a stretch of 10 junction bases matches TRBD1. Reading from cysteine to phenylalanine, the CDR3 counts 17 amino acids. The sequence is cut down to CDR3 DNA, 51 bases in frame from base 1. Looking up the germline V gene yields CDR1 KGHDR and CDR2 SFDVKD. V is trimmed back by 2 bases and J by 4 bases, and the junction contains 9 bases that no gene match accounts for.